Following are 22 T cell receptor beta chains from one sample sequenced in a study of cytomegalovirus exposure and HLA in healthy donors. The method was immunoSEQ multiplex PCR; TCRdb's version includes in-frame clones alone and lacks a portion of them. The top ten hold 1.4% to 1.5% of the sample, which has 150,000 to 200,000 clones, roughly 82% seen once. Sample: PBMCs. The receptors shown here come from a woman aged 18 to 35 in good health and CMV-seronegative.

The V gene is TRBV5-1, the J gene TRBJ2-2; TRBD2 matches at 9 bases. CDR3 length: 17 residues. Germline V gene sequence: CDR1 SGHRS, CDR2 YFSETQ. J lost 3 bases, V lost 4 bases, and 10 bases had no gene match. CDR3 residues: CASSIAPAGGDTGELFF. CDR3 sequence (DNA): TGCGCCAGCAGCATAGCTCCAGCGGGGGGTGACACCGGGGAGCTGTTTTTT.

In DNA, the CDR3 is TGTGCCTGGAGTCCCCATAGGGGGGGCGCAGAGACCCAGTACTTC. This encodes CAWSPHRGGAETQYF. The chain has TRBV30 and TRBJ2-5; possibly TRBD2 for D (7 bases). The V and J ends lost 2 bases and 4 bases respectively, with 17 bases between them. The CDR3 consists of 15 residues. CDR1 and CDR2 from the germline V gene are GTSNPN and SVGIG (reference sequence).

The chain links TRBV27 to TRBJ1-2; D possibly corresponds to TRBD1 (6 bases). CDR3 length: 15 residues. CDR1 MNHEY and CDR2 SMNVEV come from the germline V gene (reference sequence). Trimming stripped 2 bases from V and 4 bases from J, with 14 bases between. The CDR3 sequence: CASSLKAGALYGYTF. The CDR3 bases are TGTGCCAGCAGTTTAAAGGCGGGGGCCCTCTATGGCTACACCTTC.

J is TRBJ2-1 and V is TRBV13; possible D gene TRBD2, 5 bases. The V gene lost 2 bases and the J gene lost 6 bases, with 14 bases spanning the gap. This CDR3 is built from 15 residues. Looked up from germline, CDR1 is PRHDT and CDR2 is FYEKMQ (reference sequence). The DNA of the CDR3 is TGTGCCAGCAGCTTAAGGACGGACTTCGGCAATGAGCAGTTCTTC. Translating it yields CASSLRTDFGNEQFF.

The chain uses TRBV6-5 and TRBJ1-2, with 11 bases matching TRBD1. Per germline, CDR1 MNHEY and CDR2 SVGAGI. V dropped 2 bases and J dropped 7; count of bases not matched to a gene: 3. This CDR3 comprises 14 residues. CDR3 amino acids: CASSYRTGGRGYTF. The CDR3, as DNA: TGTGCCAGCAGTTACCGGACAGGGGGCCGTGGCTACACCTTC.

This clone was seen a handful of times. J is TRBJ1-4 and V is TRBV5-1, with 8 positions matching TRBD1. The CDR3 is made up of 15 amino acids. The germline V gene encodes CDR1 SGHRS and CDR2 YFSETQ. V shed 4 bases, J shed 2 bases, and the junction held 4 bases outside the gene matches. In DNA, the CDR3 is TGCGCCAGCAGCACCGGACAGGGCACTAATGAAAAACTGTTTTTT. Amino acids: CASSTGQGTNEKLFF.

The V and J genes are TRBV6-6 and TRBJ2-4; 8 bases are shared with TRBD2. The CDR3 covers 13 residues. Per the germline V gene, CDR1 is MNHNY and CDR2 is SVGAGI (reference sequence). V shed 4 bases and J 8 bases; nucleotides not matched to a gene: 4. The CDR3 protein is CASSFAGRDIQYF. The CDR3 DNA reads TGTGCCAGCAGTTTCGCCGGGAGGGACATTCAGTACTTC.

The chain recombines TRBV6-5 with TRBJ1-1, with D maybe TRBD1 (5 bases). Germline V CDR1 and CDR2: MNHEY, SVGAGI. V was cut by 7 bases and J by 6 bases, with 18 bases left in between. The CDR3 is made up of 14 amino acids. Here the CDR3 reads CASKGGWGASEAFF. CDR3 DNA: TGTGCCAGCAAAGGTGGCTGGGGCGCATCTGAAGCTTTCTTT.

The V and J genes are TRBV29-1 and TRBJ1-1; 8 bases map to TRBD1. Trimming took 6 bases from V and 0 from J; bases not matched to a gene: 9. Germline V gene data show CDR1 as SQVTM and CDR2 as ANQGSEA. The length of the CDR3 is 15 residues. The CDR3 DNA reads TGCAGCGTGCAGGGGGCGCAGGCCATGAACACTGAAGCTTTCTTT. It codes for CSVQGAQAMNTEAFF.

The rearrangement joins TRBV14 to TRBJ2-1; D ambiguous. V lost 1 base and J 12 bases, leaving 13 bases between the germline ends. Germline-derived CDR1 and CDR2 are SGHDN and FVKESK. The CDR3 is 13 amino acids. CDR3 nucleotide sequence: TGTGCCAGCAGCCAAGGGCGCGGAAAAGGGCAGTTCTTC. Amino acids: CASSQGRGKGQFF.

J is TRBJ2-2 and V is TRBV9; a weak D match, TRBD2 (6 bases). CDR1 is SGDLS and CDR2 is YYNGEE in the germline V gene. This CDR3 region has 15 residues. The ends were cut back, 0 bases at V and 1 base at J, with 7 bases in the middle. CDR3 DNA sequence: TGTGCCAGCAGCGTAGGGGGGGTGAACACCGGGGAGCTGTTTTTT. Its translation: CASSVGGVNTGELFF.

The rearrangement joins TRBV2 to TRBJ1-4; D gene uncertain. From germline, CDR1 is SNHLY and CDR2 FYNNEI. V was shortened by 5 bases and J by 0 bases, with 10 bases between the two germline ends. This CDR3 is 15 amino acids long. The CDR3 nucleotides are TGTGCCAGCAGTCCTACAGCGGCAACTAATGAAAAACTGTTTTTT. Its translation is CASSPTAATNEKLFF.

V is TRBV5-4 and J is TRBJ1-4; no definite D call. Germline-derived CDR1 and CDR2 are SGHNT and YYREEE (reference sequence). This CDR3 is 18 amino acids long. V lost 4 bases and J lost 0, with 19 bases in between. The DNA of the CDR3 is TGTGCCAGCAGCCACCAAATGACAATTTTTGCAACTAATGAAAAACTGTTTTTT. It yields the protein CASSHQMTIFATNEKLFF.

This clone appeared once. The CDR3 DNA is TGTGCCTGGAGTACCGGGTCCTCGAGAGGCTACACCTTC. This gives the protein CAWSTGSSRGYTF. This chain uses TRBV30 with TRBJ1-2; no firm D call. V lost 2 bases, J lost 8 bases, and 15 bases lay in between. The V gene's germline CDR1 is GTSNPN and CDR2 SVGIG (reference sequence). The CDR3 is made up of 13 amino acids.

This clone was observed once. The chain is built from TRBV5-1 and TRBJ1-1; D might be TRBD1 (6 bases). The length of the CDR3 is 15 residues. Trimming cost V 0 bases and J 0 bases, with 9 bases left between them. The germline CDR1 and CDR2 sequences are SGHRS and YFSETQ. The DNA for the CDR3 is TGCGCCAGCAGCTTGGACGGACAGTTGAACACTGAAGCTTTCTTT. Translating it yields CASSLDGQLNTEAFF.

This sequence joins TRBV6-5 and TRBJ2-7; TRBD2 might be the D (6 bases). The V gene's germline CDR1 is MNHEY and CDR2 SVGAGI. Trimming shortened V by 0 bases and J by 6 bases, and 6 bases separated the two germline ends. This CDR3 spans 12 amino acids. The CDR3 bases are TGTGCCAGCAGTTACTCGACTAGCGAGCAGTACTTC. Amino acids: CASSYSTSEQYF.

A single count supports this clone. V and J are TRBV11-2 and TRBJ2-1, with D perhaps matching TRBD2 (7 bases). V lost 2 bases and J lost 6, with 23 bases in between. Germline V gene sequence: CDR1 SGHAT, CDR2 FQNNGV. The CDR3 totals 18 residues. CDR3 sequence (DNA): TGTGCCAGCAGCTTATCCGTATCGGCGGGGGCCGGGGTCAATGAGCAGTTCTTC. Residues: CASSLSVSAGAGVNEQFF.

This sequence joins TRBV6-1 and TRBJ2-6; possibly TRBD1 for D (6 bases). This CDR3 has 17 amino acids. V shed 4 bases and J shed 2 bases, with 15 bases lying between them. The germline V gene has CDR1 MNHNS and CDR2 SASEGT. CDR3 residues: CASSGINRVPGANVLTF. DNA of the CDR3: TGTGCCAGCAGTGGGATCAACAGGGTTCCTGGGGCCAACGTCCTGACTTTC.

The CDR3 protein is CAWSAGQGVTQYF. As DNA, the CDR3 is TGTGCCTGGAGCGCAGGACAGGGGGTCACCCAGTACTTC. This chain uses TRBV30 with TRBJ2-5, with TRBD1 matching 10 bases. V was pared by 3 bases and J by 8 bases, with 6 bases of the junction left unmatched. Per the germline V gene, CDR1 is GTSNPN and CDR2 is SVGIG (reference sequence). The CDR3 spans 13 residues. The whole variable domain, filled in from reference TRBV30 and TRBJ2-5, reads SQTIHQWPATLVQPVGSPLSLECTVEGTSNPNLYWYRQAAGRGLQLLFYSVGIGQISSEVPQNLSASRPQDRQFILSSKKLLLSDSGFYLCAWSAGQGVTQYFGPGTRLLVL.

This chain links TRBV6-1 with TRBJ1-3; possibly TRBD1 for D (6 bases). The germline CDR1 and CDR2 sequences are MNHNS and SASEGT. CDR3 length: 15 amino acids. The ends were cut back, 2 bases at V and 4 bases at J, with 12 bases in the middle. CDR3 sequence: CASSEHGDRGNTIYF. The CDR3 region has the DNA TGTGCCAGCAGTGAACACGGTGACAGGGGAAACACCATATATTTT.

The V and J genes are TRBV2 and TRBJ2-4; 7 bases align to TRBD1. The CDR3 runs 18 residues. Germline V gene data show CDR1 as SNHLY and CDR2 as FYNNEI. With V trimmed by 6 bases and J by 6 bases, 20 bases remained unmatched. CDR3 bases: TGTGCCAGCAGCATACAACTTTCCGTTGGACAGGTCCCAAACATTCAGTACTTC. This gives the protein CASSIQLSVGQVPNIQYF.

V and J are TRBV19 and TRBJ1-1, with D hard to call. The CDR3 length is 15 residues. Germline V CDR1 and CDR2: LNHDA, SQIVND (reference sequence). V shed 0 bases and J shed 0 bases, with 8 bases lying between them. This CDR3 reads CASSIERRMNTEAFF. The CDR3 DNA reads TGTGCCAGTAGTATAGAGAGGCGTATGAACACTGAAGCTTTCTTT.